This TCR beta chain was identified in a study of regulatory T cells in long-lasting Graves disease. Overall study findings and caveats: TCR diversity in persistent Graves' patients was below that of newly diagnosed ones.

Germline loops: CDR1 SGHRS, CDR2 YFSETQ. With V trimmed by 4 bases and J by 8 bases, 5 bases remained unmatched. The CDR3 is 14 residues long. Construction of TCR beta libraries relied on iRepertoire HTBI primers and on Arm-PCR targeting CDR3 regions. TCRdb re-called the multiplex PCR reads with MiXCR, one entry per CDR3 protein. Here the sample spans about 450,000 distinct CDR3 sequences, approximately 14% being singletons. At least ten counts were recorded for this clonotype. The antigen is not known. Noted time point: newly diagnosed GD, antithyroid drugs for less than 3 months. From PBMCs, RNA was extracted and then used to make the TCR library. Separately, the same data were catalogued under a study of T cells in Graves' hyperthyroidism and ophthalmopathy. Turning to that study: Exclusion criteria comprised uncontrolled infection, other autoimmune disease, pregnancy or lactation. Carried out on the TCR CDR3, a first-round RT-PCR used the HTBI primer set.

The gene calls are TRBV5-1 and TRBJ2-1; 11 positions agree with TRBD2. The TCR was taken from a woman between 50 and 59 years old with Graves disease. Specimen: peripheral blood mononuclear cells (PBMCs), collected at new diagnosis, from a patient treated with antithyroid drugs. CDR3 amino acids: CASSTWTSGHEQFF. The DNA of the CDR3 is TGCGCCAGCAGCACCTGGACTAGCGGGCATGAGCAGTTCTTC. Looking up the rest from reference TRBV5-1 and TRBJ2-1 gives the full variable domain: KAGVTQTPRYLIKTRGQQVTLSCSPISGHRSVSWYQQTPGQGLQFLFEYFSETQRNKGNFPGRFSGRQFSNSRSEMNVSTLELGDSALYLCASSTWTSGHEQFFGPGTRLTVL.